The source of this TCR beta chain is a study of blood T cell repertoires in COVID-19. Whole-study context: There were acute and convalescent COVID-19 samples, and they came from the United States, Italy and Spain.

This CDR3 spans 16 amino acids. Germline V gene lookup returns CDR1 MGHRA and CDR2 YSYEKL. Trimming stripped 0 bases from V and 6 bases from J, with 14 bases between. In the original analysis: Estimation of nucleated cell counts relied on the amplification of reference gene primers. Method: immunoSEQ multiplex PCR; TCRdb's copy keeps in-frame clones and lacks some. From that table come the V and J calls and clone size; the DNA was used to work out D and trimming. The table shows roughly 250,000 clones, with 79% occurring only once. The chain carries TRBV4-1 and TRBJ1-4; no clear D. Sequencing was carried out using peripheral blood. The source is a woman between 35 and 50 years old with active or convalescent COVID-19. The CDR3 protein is CASSQDLGRSYEKLFF. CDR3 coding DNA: TGCGCCAGCAGCCAAGATCTGGGGAGGAGTTATGAAAAACTGTTTTTT.